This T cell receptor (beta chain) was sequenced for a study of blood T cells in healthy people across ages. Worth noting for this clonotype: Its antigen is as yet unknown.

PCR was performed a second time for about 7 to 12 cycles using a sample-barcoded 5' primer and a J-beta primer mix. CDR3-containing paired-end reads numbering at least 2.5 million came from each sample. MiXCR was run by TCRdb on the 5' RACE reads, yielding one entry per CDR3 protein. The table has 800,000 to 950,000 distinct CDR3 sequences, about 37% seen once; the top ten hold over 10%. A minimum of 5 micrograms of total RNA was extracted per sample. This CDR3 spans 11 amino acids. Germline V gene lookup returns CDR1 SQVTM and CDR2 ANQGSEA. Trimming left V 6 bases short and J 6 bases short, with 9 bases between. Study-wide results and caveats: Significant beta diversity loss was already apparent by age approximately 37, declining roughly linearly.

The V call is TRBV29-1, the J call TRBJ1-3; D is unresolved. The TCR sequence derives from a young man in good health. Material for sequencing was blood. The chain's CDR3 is CSVDQKNTIYF. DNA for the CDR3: TGCAGCGTGGATCAGAAAAACACCATATATTTT.